The 22 T cell receptor beta chains in this list originate from one sample, sequenced in a study of low-dose radiotherapy and immunotherapy resistance in tumors. As to time point: before trial treatment. Priming of first-strand cDNA relied on TRAV- and TRBV-specific primers (covering alpha and beta chains). TCRs were put through approximately 20 PCR cycles of amplification with Phusion. A constant-region primer and the V-primer adapter served as the primer pair. TCRdb called the reads again in MiXCR, with one record for every CDR3 protein. The table records 85,000 to 95,000 distinct CDR3 sequences, just under 9.5% of them present only once. Here the sequenced sample was PBMCs, taken before treatment. Source of these receptors: a male donor with prostate cancer.

This clonotype was counted only a few times. CDR3 region: CASSMGLAGVGAADTQYF. The CDR3 DNA reads as TGCGCCAGCAGCATGGGACTAGCGGGAGTAGGAGCGGCAGATACGCAGTATTTT. This chain links TRBV5-1 with TRBJ2-3, with 14 bases lining up with TRBD2. This CDR3 has 18 residues. Trimming at V came to 4 bases and at J to 4 bases, leaving 11 bases not matched to a gene. Germline CDR1 is SGHRS and CDR2 is YFSETQ.

This clonotype has ten or more counts. This chain uses TRBV9 with TRBJ2-1, with 11 nucleotides matching TRBD2. The V gene's germline CDR1 is SGDLS and CDR2 YYNGEE. The CDR3 has 15 residues. V lost 2 bases, J lost 8 bases, and 6 bases stayed unmatched. DNA for the CDR3: TGTGCCAGCAGCGTCTTAGCGGGAGGGGTGTATGAGCAGTTCTTC. It codes for CASSVLAGGVYEQFF.

The table lists this clonotype with many counts. The V and J genes are TRBV5-4 and TRBJ2-2, with 7 bases identical to TRBD2. CDR3 size: 16 residues. The trim removed 4 bases at V and 4 bases at J, leaving 10 bases unmatched. Germline CDR1 is SGHNT and CDR2 is YYREEE (reference sequence). For the CDR3, the DNA is TGTGCCAGCAGCCCCGAGGCTAGCGGAATCACCGGGGAGCTGTTTTTT. Its protein is CASSPEASGITGELFF.

Comment on this clonotype: This likely stems from a read error, as it lies one base from a far larger clone. CDR3 nucleotide sequence: TGTACCAGCAGCTTCGGGACAGGACTTGAAAAACTGTTTTTT. Amino acids: CTSSFGTGLEKLFF. V usage is TRBV13 and J usage is TRBJ1-4; 8 bases align to TRBD1. There are 14 residues in the CDR3. Germline V gives CDR1 PRHDT, CDR2 FYEKMQ (reference sequence).

The table lists this clonotype with many counts. The genes are TRBV6-5 and TRBJ2-7; tentatively, D is TRBD2 (5 bases). Germline CDR1 reads MNHEY; CDR2 reads SVGAGI. The ends were cut back, 3 bases at V and 5 bases at J, with 11 bases in the middle. The CDR3 is 13 amino acids. The CDR3 nucleotides read TGTGCCAGCAGTTATGTAGCCGGGGACGAGCAGTACTTC. Translating gives CASSYVAGDEQYF.

DNA of the CDR3: TGTGCCAGCATAGCGGGAGGAACCGGGGAGCTGTTTTTT. Amino acid sequence: CASIAGGTGELFF. The chain couples TRBV28 to TRBJ2-2, with 10 bases identical to TRBD2. The CDR3 runs to 13 residues. The J segment lost 5 bases and the V segment lost 7 bases, leaving 1 base of the junction unmatched. Germline V gene data show CDR1 as MDHEN and CDR2 as SYDVKM.

This clonotype was seen repeatedly, ten times or more. The chain employs TRBV20-1 and TRBJ2-1; 11 nucleotides agree with TRBD2. Germline trimming cut 3 bases from V and 0 bases from J; bases unmatched to any gene: 7. The CDR3 runs 17 residues. Germline lookup yields CDR1 DFQATT and CDR2 SNEGSKA (reference sequence). The CDR3 DNA sequence: TGCAGTGCTAGCACAACTAGCGGGGGTAGCTCCTACAATGAGCAGTTCTTC. This sequence encodes CSASTTSGGSSYNEQFF.

The table lists this clonotype with many counts. V usage is TRBV12-3 or TRBV12-4 and J usage is TRBJ2-1; D uncertain. The V gene lost 4 bases and the J gene lost 10 bases, with 11 bases spanning the gap. The CDR3 extends over 12 amino acids. The CDR3, as DNA: TGTGCCAGCAGTTCCGCCTTTGGAGAGCAGTTCTTC. Translated, it gives CASSSAFGEQFF.

The chain uses TRBV28 and TRBJ2-7, with 9 bases aligning to TRBD1. V shed 4 bases and J 6 bases; nucleotides not matched to a gene: 10. Per germline, CDR1 MDHEN and CDR2 SYDVKM. CDR3 length: 15 amino acids. The CDR3 spells CASSSGTGFLREQYF. The CDR3 nucleotides read TGTGCCAGCAGTTCGGGGACAGGGTTCCTTCGCGAGCAGTACTTC. Using reference TRBV28 and TRBJ2-7 for the parts outside the CDR3, the full variable domain is DVKVTQSSRYLVKRTGEKVFLECVQDMDHENMFWYRQDPGLGLRLIYFSYDVKMKEKGDIPEGYSVSREKKERFSLILESASTNQTSMYLCASSSGTGFLREQYFGPGTRLTVT.

This clonotype was observed many times. The chain links TRBV7-3 to TRBJ2-7; D is ambiguous. Looked up from germline, CDR1 is SGHTA and CDR2 is FQGTGA. V lost 0 bases, J lost 5 bases, and 8 bases lay in between. The CDR3 consists of 13 residues. Written as DNA, the CDR3 is TGTGCCAGCAGCTTAACGTTCCGGGACGAGCAGTACTTC. Translated, it gives CASSLTFRDEQYF.

This clonotype was recorded many times. The chain is built from TRBV28 and TRBJ2-5; 11 bases align to TRBD2. CDR3 length: 15 residues. The junction had 4 bases not matched to a gene; V was cut back by 6 bases and J by 1 base. Germline V gene sequence: CDR1 MDHEN, CDR2 SYDVKM. CDR3 sequence (DNA): TGTGCCAGCAGCCCCACTAGCGGGAGCCAAGAGACCCAGTACTTC. Translating it yields CASSPTSGSQETQYF.

Points on this clonotype: A far larger clone is off by one base, so a read error is likely. V is TRBV7-9 and J is TRBJ2-1; 10 nucleotides agree with TRBD2. Trimming cost V 5 bases and J 5 bases; bases outside gene matches: 3. Germline V CDR1 and CDR2: SEHNR, FQNEAQ (reference sequence). The CDR3 is 14 residues long. CDR3: CASSRGTSDNEQFF. CDR3 bases: TGTGCCAGCAGCCGGGGGACTAGCGACAATGAGCAGTTCTTC.

This clonotype was seen many times. The V call is TRBV2, the J call TRBJ2-1; TRBD2 agrees at 8 bases. V was clipped by 7 bases and J by 7 bases; unmatched bases: 12. Germline CDR1 reads SNHLY; CDR2 reads FYNNEI. The CDR3 is made up of 15 amino acids. The CDR3 here is CASKPLAATRNEQFF. The CDR3 region has the DNA TGTGCCAGCAAACCACTAGCGGCCACGAGGAATGAGCAGTTCTTC.

There are many counts of this clonotype. This rearrangement joins TRBV7-2 to TRBJ2-7; D call uncertain. Trimming removed 0 bases at V and 2 bases at J, with 17 bases between. Looked up from germline, CDR1 is SGHTA and CDR2 is FQGNSA. This CDR3 is built from 17 residues. For the CDR3, the DNA is TGTGCCAGCAGCTTAGCGCCTTCGAGCTTCGCGCCCTACGAGCAGTACTTC. Amino acid sequence: CASSLAPSSFAPYEQYF.

This clonotype appeared many times. The chain links TRBV7-3 to TRBJ1-2; TRBD1 agrees at 9 bases. V lost 5 bases to trimming and J lost 6 bases; unmatched junction nucleotides: 7. Germline V gives CDR1 SGHTA, CDR2 FQGTGA. The CDR3 has 14 residues. CDR3 amino acids: CASSPGTGTNGYTF. CDR3 DNA: TGTGCCAGCAGCCCCGGGACAGGGACTAATGGCTACACCTTC. The whole variable domain, filled in from reference TRBV7-3 and TRBJ1-2, reads GAGVSQTPSNKVTEKGKYVELRCDPISGHTALYWYRQSLGQGPEFLIYFQGTGAADDSGLPNDRFFAVRPEGSVSTLKIQRTERGDSAVYLCASSPGTGTNGYTFGSGTRLTVV.

Ten or more counts support this clonotype. The chain couples TRBV6-2 or TRBV6-3 to TRBJ2-5; tentatively, D is TRBD1 (5 bases). Germline CDR1 reads MNHEY; CDR2 reads SVGEGT. The CDR3 extends over 15 amino acids. V lost 0 bases, J lost 5 bases, and 13 bases lay in between. For the CDR3, the DNA is TGTGCCAGCAGTTACTCGTCTCTGGGGCGGGAGACCCAGTACTTC. This encodes CASSYSSLGRETQYF.

This clonotype was observed at least ten times. V usage is TRBV7-2 and J usage is TRBJ2-5; 9 nucleotides line up with TRBD1. The CDR3 consists of 15 residues. The V gene end was trimmed by 5 bases and the J gene end by 4 bases; junction bases not matched to a gene: 8. Germline-derived CDR1 and CDR2 are SGHTA and FQGNSA. The CDR3 coding sequence is TGTGCCAGCAGCCCGACAGGGGGGAGTTTAGAGACCCAGTACTTC. This translates into CASSPTGGSLETQYF. Complete variable domain (other parts from reference TRBV7-2 and TRBJ2-5): GAGVSQSPSNKVTEKGKDVELRCDPISGHTALYWYRQSLGQGLEFLIYFQGNSAPDKSGLPSDRFSAERTGGSVSTLTIQRTQQEDSAVYLCASSPTGGSLETQYFGPGTRLLVL.

This clonotype has a count of ten or more. This chain joins TRBV28 and TRBJ2-2; D remains ambiguous. The CDR3 spans 15 residues. In germline, CDR1 is MDHEN, CDR2 SYDVKM. With 7 bases removed from V and 4 bases from J, the gap between germline ends came to 16 bases. The CDR3 sequence: CASTPSAGPTGELFF. The CDR3, as DNA: TGTGCCAGCACCCCCTCGGCCGGGCCCACCGGGGAGCTGTTTTTT.

The chain recombines TRBV27 with TRBJ2-3, with D tentatively TRBD2 (5 bases). The CDR3 is 12 amino acids. CDR1 is MNHEY, CDR2 SMNVEV, per germline (reference sequence). V lost 4 bases and J 6 bases, leaving 8 bases between the germline ends. The CDR3 sequence is CASSYTGDTQYF. As DNA, the CDR3 is TGTGCCAGCAGTTACACGGGGGATACGCAGTATTTT.

Concerning this clonotype: This probably arose from a read error, given a far larger clone one base away. The V call is TRBV3-1, the J call TRBJ2-7; TRBD1 matches at 8 bases. CDR1 is LGHDT, CDR2 YNNKEL, per germline (reference sequence). The CDR3 has 15 residues. J was trimmed by 0 bases and V by 5 bases; bases with no gene match: 6. The CDR3 nucleotides read TGTGCCAGCAGCGCCGGGACAGGCCTCTCCTACGAGCAGTACTTC. Its protein is CASSAGTGLSYEQYF.

Many counts were recorded for this clonotype. This chain joins TRBV24-1 and TRBJ2-1, with 11 bases aligning to TRBD2. The length of the CDR3 is 17 residues. Germline V gives CDR1 KGHDR, CDR2 SFDVKD. V gave up 1 base and J gave up 7 bases; unmatched junction bases: 8. Here the CDR3 DNA reads TGTGCCACCAGTGATTTTCTAGCGGGAGGCCAAGGGAATGAGCAGTTCTTC. Its translation: CATSDFLAGGQGNEQFF.

This clonotype has at least ten counts. This chain joins TRBV4-3 and TRBJ1-6, with D unresolved. V dropped 0 bases and J dropped 10 bases, with 16 bases sitting between them. CDR1 is LGHNA, CDR2 YSLEER, per germline. The CDR3 covers 16 residues. The CDR3 region has the DNA TGCGCCAGCAGCCAAGAGGTCCGGGGAGGGAGGTCACCCCTCCACTTT. Translation: CASSQEVRGGRSPLHF.